The rows below give T cell receptor beta chains drawn from one sample of a study of blood T cell repertoires in COVID-19. The assay was immunoSEQ multiplex PCR, and TCRdb's table has in-frame clones only and misses some. The table lists about 80,000 clones, around 80% of them singletons. The sample was peripheral blood. Source of these receptors: a human donor in a cohort sampled during active COVID-19. Both conserved end residues are trimmed from each CDR3. The order of the fields is J gene, V gene, CDR3 protein.

j_call: TRBJ2-7; v_call: TRBV27; cdr3_aa: ASSQQIDYEQY
j_call: TRBJ2-1; v_call: TRBV28; cdr3_aa: ASSPPERGKPAF
j_call: TRBJ2-2; v_call: TRBV9; cdr3_aa: ASSARAGGTGELF
j_call: TRBJ2-7; v_call: TRBV2; cdr3_aa: ASSVTGEGEQY
j_call: TRBJ2-5; v_call: TRBV6-5; cdr3_aa: ASTPQGGETQY
j_call: TRBJ2-5; v_call: TRBV7-2; cdr3_aa: ASSLGGTQETQY
j_call: TRBJ1-1; v_call: TRBV7-6; cdr3_aa: ASSPGQRNTEAF
j_call: TRBJ2-5; v_call: TRBV11-2; cdr3_aa: ASSLDLASAGETQY
j_call: TRBJ1-1; v_call: TRBV7-2; cdr3_aa: ASSSIDRNEAF
j_call: TRBJ1-2; v_call: TRBV6-5; cdr3_aa: ASSPGTGYGYT
j_call: TRBJ2-3; v_call: TRBV11-3; cdr3_aa: ASSLTFTDTQY
j_call: TRBJ2-1; v_call: TRBV19; cdr3_aa: ASPPGGAASYNEQF
j_call: TRBJ2-1; v_call: TRBV24-1; cdr3_aa: ATRDRQLGNEQF
j_call: TRBJ2-7; v_call: TRBV5-1; cdr3_aa: ASSPQPGQSSYEQY
j_call: TRBJ1-1; v_call: TRBV3-1/TRBV3-2; cdr3_aa: ASSFSRGVTEAF
j_call: TRBJ2-7; v_call: TRBV19; cdr3_aa: ASSPETGTRYEQY
j_call: TRBJ1-2; v_call: TRBV19; cdr3_aa: ASMRQGQGYT
j_call: TRBJ2-7; v_call: TRBV12-3/TRBV12-4; cdr3_aa: ASSLGRT
j_call: TRBJ1-1; v_call: TRBV6-5; cdr3_aa: ASKPGNTEAF
j_call: TRBJ2-6; v_call: TRBV5-1; cdr3_aa: ASSLDGGPGANVLT
j_call: TRBJ1-1; v_call: TRBV2; cdr3_aa: ASMRDTEAF
j_call: TRBJ1-4; v_call: TRBV27; cdr3_aa: ASSLWSGGPNEKLF
j_call: TRBJ2-5; v_call: TRBV7-2; cdr3_aa: ASSPTGGVETQY
j_call: TRBJ2-1; v_call: TRBV7-7; cdr3_aa: ASSPQAGGPDEQF
j_call: TRBJ1-1; v_call: TRBV9; cdr3_aa: ASSGYSVGGTEAF
j_call: TRBJ2-7; v_call: TRBV28; cdr3_aa: ASHSGTVITEQY
j_call: TRBJ2-1; v_call: TRBV1; cdr3_aa: TSSPLAGGLGNEQF
j_call: TRBJ2-2; v_call: TRBV3-1/TRBV3-2; cdr3_aa: ASSPTRVRTGELF
j_call: TRBJ2-2; v_call: TRBV10-3; cdr3_aa: AISDPSSGGLAGELF
j_call: TRBJ2-3; v_call: TRBV13; cdr3_aa: ASSQARGIADTQY
j_call: TRBJ1-1; v_call: TRBV19; cdr3_aa: ASSHPPTGEGTEAF
j_call: TRBJ2-7; v_call: TRBV6-5; cdr3_aa: ASSWTSGAQEQY
j_call: TRBJ2-5; v_call: TRBV2; cdr3_aa: ASSDLAGGQETQY
j_call: TRBJ2-7; v_call: TRBV9; cdr3_aa: ASSDGRGGPDEQY
j_call: TRBJ1-1; v_call: TRBV2; cdr3_aa: ASSPRGGTEAF
j_call: TRBJ2-1; v_call: TRBV5-6; cdr3_aa: ASSFDVMGLAGGWYEQF
j_call: TRBJ2-3; v_call: TRBV5-1; cdr3_aa: ASSIGTGSTDTQY
j_call: TRBJ2-3; v_call: TRBV18; cdr3_aa: ASSPFPNAGTQY
j_call: TRBJ1-5; v_call: TRBV7-6; cdr3_aa: ASSLGDRLYQPQH
j_call: TRBJ2-1; v_call: TRBV2; cdr3_aa: ASSRDYHEQF
j_call: TRBJ2-7; v_call: TRBV6-5; cdr3_aa: ASKQGAIYSNEQY
j_call: TRBJ2-4; v_call: TRBV7-2; cdr3_aa: ASSSLPGGKNIQY
j_call: TRBJ2-1; v_call: TRBV7-2; cdr3_aa: ASSLLREQF
j_call: TRBJ1-3; v_call: TRBV29-1; cdr3_aa: SADQTGAGNTIY
j_call: TRBJ2-5; v_call: TRBV28; cdr3_aa: ASSAGTAKETQY
j_call: TRBJ2-7; v_call: TRBV5-1; cdr3_aa: ASSLAGQKEQY
j_call: TRBJ2-5; v_call: TRBV10-3; cdr3_aa: ATRGGQGQETQY
j_call: TRBJ2-2; v_call: TRBV5-1; cdr3_aa: ASSWGPANTGELF
j_call: TRBJ1-1; v_call: TRBV7-8; cdr3_aa: ASSSHAMNTEAF
j_call: TRBJ1-5; v_call: TRBV6-1; cdr3_aa: ASSEEWGPNQPQH
j_call: TRBJ2-7; v_call: TRBV29-1; cdr3_aa: SVDLAGGLYEQY
j_call: TRBJ2-1; v_call: TRBV2; cdr3_aa: ASSDSYNEQF
j_call: TRBJ2-7; v_call: TRBV11-2; cdr3_aa: ASSWERAYSYEQY
j_call: TRBJ1-2; v_call: TRBV18; cdr3_aa: ASSPTGVVYGYT
j_call: TRBJ2-1; v_call: TRBV11-3; cdr3_aa: ASSLGSSYNEQF
j_call: TRBJ1-4; v_call: TRBV2; cdr3_aa: ASRRYSNEKLF
j_call: TRBJ2-5; v_call: TRBV18; cdr3_aa: ASSPGGQGARETQY
j_call: TRBJ1-5; v_call: TRBV19; cdr3_aa: ASSIEGSPAPQH